This is a list of T cell receptor beta chains from one sample in a study of cytomegalovirus exposure and HLA in healthy donors. Measured with immunoSEQ multiplex PCR; TCRdb has only the in-frame clones, and not every one. The sample has about 160,000 clones, roughly four fifths seen once. The sample comprised PBMCs. The origin of the receptors is a man between 45 and 60 years old in good health and CMV-seropositive. Each CDR3 is given with its conserved first and last residue. D genes are given only for firm matches. Clone size is not always given. Where it is, it says once, few, many or a class for expanded clones.

NA	TRBJ2-7	TRBV18	TRBD1	TGTGCCAGCTCACCATCGTTCAGGGGGAAAACCTACGAGCAGTACTTC	CASSPSFRGKTYEQYF
NA	TRBJ2-3	TRBV10-3	TRBD2	TGTGCCATCAGAGAGGGACTAGCGGGGGCAGATACGCAGTATTTT	CAIREGLAGADTQYF
NA	TRBJ2-3	TRBV28	TRBD1	TGTGCCAGCTCATCGTCGGGACAGGAGGCAGATACGCAGTATTTT	CASSSSGQEADTQYF
NA	TRBJ2-5	TRBV30	NA	TGTGCCTGGAGTGGAGGAACAACCCAAGAGACCCAGTACTTC	CAWSGGTTQETQYF
once	TRBJ2-7	TRBV18	NA	TGTGCCAGCTCACTCAGCTCCTACGAGCAGTACTTC	CASSLSSYEQYF
NA	TRBJ2-2	TRBV15	NA	TGTGCCACCACCTGGGACACCGGGGAGCTGTTTTTT	CATTWDTGELFF
NA	TRBJ2-7	TRBV19	TRBD1	TGTGCCAGTAGTACCCCGGGACAGACCTACGAGCAGTACTTC	CASSTPGQTYEQYF
NA	TRBJ1-2	TRBV4-2	NA	TGTGCCAGCAGCCAAGATGGAGGAACTATATATGGCTACACCTTC	CASSQDGGTIYGYTF
NA	TRBJ2-5	TRBV11-3	NA	TGTGCCAGCAGCCTTTCGGACGGATCGGGGGAGACCCAGTACTTC	CASSLSDGSGETQYF
NA	TRBJ1-1	TRBV4-1	NA	TGCGCCAGCAGCCAAGAGGCGGGGGAGGCGGCTGAAGCTTTCTTT	CASSQEAGEAAEAFF
NA	TRBJ2-2	TRBV30	NA	TGTGCCTGGAGTGTGGGGCTAGCGTTCGACACCGGGGAGCTGTTTTTT	CAWSVGLAFDTGELFF
NA	TRBJ1-3	TRBV19	TRBD1	TGTGCCAGTAGTAATACAGGGGCTGGAAACACCATATATTTT	CASSNTGAGNTIYF
NA	TRBJ1-5	TRBV9	NA	TGTGCCAGCACCCCCAGGGACACCCCTGGGCCCCAGCATTTT	CASTPRDTPGPQHF
NA	TRBJ2-5	TRBV13	NA	TGTGCCAGCAGCGAAAACAGGGTAGAGACCCAGTACTTC	CASSENRVETQYF
NA	TRBJ2-7	TRBV19	NA	TGTGCCAGTAGTATAGGTCAGGGGATTTCCTACGAGCAGTACTTC	CASSIGQGISYEQYF
NA	TRBJ2-3	TRBV19	TRBD2	TGTGCCAGTATGCGCGCTAGCGGGAGAAAATCGGATACGCAGTATTTT	CASMRASGRKSDTQYF
NA	TRBJ1-2	TRBV28	TRBD1	TGTGCCAGCAGTTTATACGCGGACAGGGAAAGGGGCGGCTACACCTTC	CASSLYADRERGGYTF
NA	TRBJ2-1	TRBV11-3	NA	TGTGCCAGCAGCGAAGGGGGGGCTGTTGAGCAGTTCTTC	CASSEGGAVEQFF
NA	TRBJ1-6	TRBV7-2	NA	TGTGCCAGCAGCTTCGGTGAAAGCTCCTATAATTCACCCCTCCACTTT	CASSFGESSYNSPLHF
NA	TRBJ1-6	TRBV28	TRBD1	TGTGCCAGCAGTTCTACAGCGGAAGGACAGGGCCTCCACTTT	CASSSTAEGQGLHF
NA	TRBJ2-1	TRBV19	NA	TGTGCCAGTAGTATAGCGGGGTTAAATGAGCAGTTCTTC	CASSIAGLNEQFF
NA	TRBJ1-4	TRBV19	NA	TGTGCCAGTAGTATACCGGGTTCTAATGAAAAACTGTTTTTT	CASSIPGSNEKLFF
once	TRBJ2-7	TRBV18	TRBD1	TGTGCCAGCTCACCGTACCGGGACAGGCCCTCCTACGAGCAGTACTTC	CASSPYRDRPSYEQYF
NA	TRBJ1-2	TRBV19	TRBD1	TGTGCCAGTACCCTGGACAGGGACATCTATGGCTACACCTTC	CASTLDRDIYGYTF
few	TRBJ1-1	TRBV5-6	NA	TGTGCCAGCTTCCGAGGAGGGACGGTGAACACTGAAGCTTTCTTT	CASFRGGTVNTEAFF
NA	TRBJ2-7	TRBV7-9	TRBD1	TGTGCCAGCAGCTCGACGGGACAGGGGGCGGGTTACGAGCAGTACTTC	CASSSTGQGAGYEQYF
NA	TRBJ1-1	TRBV10-3	TRBD1	TGTGCCATCAGTGCTGGGACAGGGGTTTCGGCCACTGAAGCTTTCTTT	CAISAGTGVSATEAFF
NA	TRBJ2-1	TRBV6-5	TRBD1	TGTGCCAGCAAACATACGACAGGGTATAGGAATGAGCAGTTCTTC	CASKHTTGYRNEQFF
NA	TRBJ1-1	TRBV10-3	NA	TGTGCCATCAGCACCAGTGCGGCAGGGGTGGGTCAAGAAGCTTTCTTT	CAISTSAAGVGQEAFF
NA	TRBJ2-6	TRBV27	NA	TGTGCCAGCGGCGGCCAAGCCTACTCTGGGGCCAACGTCCTGACTTTC	CASGGQAYSGANVLTF
few	TRBJ2-7	TRBV28	NA	TGTGCCAGCAGGGCGGCCACCTCCTACGAGCAGTACTTC	CASRAATSYEQYF
few	TRBJ2-7	TRBV6-6	TRBD1	TGTGCCAGCAGCCGCGGACAGGGGAACTACGAGCAGTACTTC	CASSRGQGNYEQYF
NA	TRBJ2-7	TRBV11-2	TRBD2	TGTGCCAGCAGCTTAAATCCTAGCGGGGGAAACGTTGGGTACGAGCAGTACTTC	CASSLNPSGGNVGYEQYF
NA	TRBJ2-7	TRBV18	TRBD1	TGTGCCAGCTCACTTCCGGACAGGGTCTACGAGCAGTACTTC	CASSLPDRVYEQYF
NA	TRBJ2-5	TRBV4-1	NA	TGCGCCAGCAGCCAAGATTCTTTGCGACAGAGTCAAGAGACCCAGTACTTC	CASSQDSLRQSQETQYF
NA	TRBJ1-4	TRBV18	NA	TGTGCCAGCTCACCAGATAGTTCAACTAATGAAAAACTGTTTTTT	CASSPDSSTNEKLFF
NA	TRBJ1-2	TRBV4-3	NA	TGCGCCAGCAGCCAAGCTTCAGGGAGGCCTAACTATGGCTACACCTTC	CASSQASGRPNYGYTF
NA	TRBJ1-1	TRBV5-1	NA	TGCGCCAGCAGGTCCCAGGGAGGAGGCACTGAAGCTTTCTTT	CASRSQGGGTEAFF
NA	TRBJ2-7	TRBV5-1	TRBD2	TGCGCCAGCAGCTCCGGGACTAGCGGGCCTAGCTCCTACGAGCAGTACTTC	CASSSGTSGPSSYEQYF
NA	TRBJ2-3	TRBV28	TRBD2	TGTGCCAGCAGTTTATCTCAGTTAGCGGGAGGACCCTTTTTCACAGATACGCAGTATTTT	CASSLSQLAGGPFFTDTQYF
NA	TRBJ1-4	TRBV5-1	TRBD1	TGCGCCAGCAGCGTCGGACAGGGTCGAACAACTAATGAAAAACTGTTTTTT	CASSVGQGRTTNEKLFF
NA	TRBJ2-1	TRBV29-1	TRBD2	TGCAGCGGTGGTGGGACTAGCAAGGGTAATGAGCAGTTCTTC	CSGGGTSKGNEQFF
NA	TRBJ2-5	TRBV19	TRBD1	TGTGCCAGTATGGGACAGAGTGATAAGACCCAGTACTTC	CASMGQSDKTQYF
once	TRBJ2-3	TRBV19	TRBD2	TGTGCCAGTAGTATCGGAGCGGGAGGAAATACGCAGTATTTT	CASSIGAGGNTQYF
NA	TRBJ2-2	TRBV9	NA	TGTGCCAGCAGCGTAGAGTCCAGGTCGAGCGGGGAGCTGTTTTTT	CASSVESRSSGELFF
NA	TRBJ1-1	TRBV10-3	TRBD1	TGTGCCATCAGTTCAGGGGGCGCGGGGACTGAAGCTTTCTTT	CAISSGGAGTEAFF
NA	TRBJ2-7	TRBV7-2	TRBD2	TGTGCCAGCAGCTCCACTAGCGGGGGGGCCGGGTACGAGCAGTACTTC	CASSSTSGGAGYEQYF
NA	TRBJ2-3	TRBV5-1	TRBD2	TGCGCCAGCAGCTTAACCGGGACTACCTTCACAGATACGCAGTATTTT	CASSLTGTTFTDTQYF
few	TRBJ1-1	TRBV4-3	TRBD1	TGCGCCAGCAGCTGGCGGACAGGAATGAACACTGAAGCTTTCTTT	CASSWRTGMNTEAFF
once	TRBJ2-7	TRBV6-5	TRBD2	TGTGCCAGCAGGACTAGCGGGGTCTACGAGCAGTACTTC	CASRTSGVYEQYF
few	TRBJ2-2	TRBV27	NA	TGTGCCAGCCTCCACCAGGACACAAACACCGGGGAGCTGTTTTTT	CASLHQDTNTGELFF
NA	TRBJ2-5	TRBV5-1	NA	TGCGCCAGCAGCTTAGGCGGGGGCCCCGGCGAGACCCAGTACTTC	CASSLGGGPGETQYF
NA	TRBJ1-5	TRBV6-6	NA	TGTGCCAGCAGTGGGGCCCTATGGAATCAGCCCCAGCATTTT	CASSGALWNQPQHF